Here is one T cell receptor (beta chain) with its context. This clonotype was seen ten or more times. Its binding antigen is unknown. Base qualities are not recorded, but no much larger clone differs from it by a single base. Reading from cysteine to phenylalanine, the CDR3 counts 15 amino acids. CDR3 DNA is the only sequence kept; it has 45 bases, read in frame from the first base. CDR1 SGHRS and CDR2 YFSETQ were looked up in the germline V gene. Deletion took 4 bases off V and 10 bases off J, with a span of 18 bases between the germline ends. The data are from a study of T cells after yellow fever vaccination (dated by TCRdb to the late 2010s). Regarding the complete study: The SMART-Seq v4 Ultra Low Input RNA kit was used to prepare libraries from fractions with low cell numbers. To track T-cell clones before and after primary and booster YFV17D yellow fever vaccination, bulk TCR alpha and beta repertoires were sequenced longitudinally. The cohort comprised two healthy male donors, one aged 18 to 29 and one aged 30 to 40 years. Blood samples were taken at several timepoints before and after primary and secondary immunization, and bulk PBMC replicates and cell subsets were isolated.

Broader findings and caveats from the paper: Compared with the primary T-cell response, the secondary T-cell response was weaker but faster, peaking on day 5 rather than day 15. A small fraction of clonotypes showed up in both the CD4 and CD8 compartments, probably as a result of convergent recombination. Computational filtering was needed because FACS-sorted repertoires could contain abundant contaminating clonotypes from the bulk population. The study included only two donors, which limits how far the findings can be generalized. After the booster, most clones that had expanded after primary vaccination were detected again (over 95% of CD4 and roughly 86% of CD8), suggesting broad maintenance of memory.

The reads were generated on an Illumina NovaSeq 6000. TCR cDNA was synthesized by 5'RACE template switching, through which a universal primer site and unique molecular identifiers were introduced. cDNA synthesis was primed from both the TCR alpha and TCR beta constant segments. Libraries were amplified in two PCR steps, with sample barcodes and sequencing adapters added in the second step. Sequencing of libraries was done on Illumina HiSeq 2500 (2x100 bp) or NovaSeq (2x150 bp). The original pipeline was this. Demultiplexing of reads and collapsing into UMI consensus sequences were performed with MIGEC, and V(D)J alignment was carried out with MiXCR. Using edgeR on replicate PBMC samples, clonotypes were called vaccine-responding if FDR was below 0.01 and the log2 fold change was above 5 up to day 15. Each bulk clonotype received a CD4 or CD8 identity based on whether the sequenced CD4 or CD8 repertoire contained that clonotype at higher abundance. In-frame beta chains were kept once TCRdb had trimmed the public reads at Q25 with fastp and called clones with MiXCR. Entries that share a CDR3 protein sequence are merged under the most common genes and DNA. TCRdb, not the authors, supplied the V and J calls. The table for this sample lists some 400,000 distinct CDR3 sequences; about 17% of them were counted only once. The ten largest clones add up to 18% of the sample.

The treatment or condition label here, explained by the study, means: live attenuated yellow fever vaccine strain. At every blood-draw timepoint, two biological replicates of bulk PBMCs were collected. PBMCs were isolated from peripheral blood using a standard Ficoll-Paque protocol. TriZol was used to extract RNA from bulk PBMCs, from CD4 and CD8 fractions, and from dextramer-positive and dextramer-negative fractions. The sample in question was PBMCs, obtained before the yellow fever booster vaccination. This receptor was identified in a man between 18 and 29 years old who received the YFV17D yellow fever vaccine. The V and J genes are TRBV5-1 and TRBJ1-6; TRBD1 is a weak D gene call, 6 bases matching. The DNA sequence is as follows: TGCGCCAGCAGCCCACAGGGCCTGGGACAATCACCCCTCCACTTT. Protein translation: CASSPQGLGQSPLHF. The full variable domain, completed from the reference TRBV5-1 and TRBJ1-6 proteins outside the CDR3, reads KAGVTQTPRYLIKTRGQQVTLSCSPISGHRSVSWYQQTPGQGLQFLFEYFSETQRNKGNFPGRFSGRQFSNSRSEMNVSTLELGDSALYLCASSPQGLGQSPLHFGNGTRLTVT.